The rows below give T cell receptor beta chains drawn from one sample of a study of cytomegalovirus exposure and HLA in healthy donors. The protocol was immunoSEQ multiplex PCR, while the TCRdb copy is restricted to in-frame clones and leaves out a portion. The data contain some 150,000 clones, roughly 89% of them singletons. Material for sequencing was PBMCs. All receptors come from a woman in her 30s in good health and CMV-seronegative. The CDR3 runs from the conserved cysteine through the conserved F or W. The D gene is left open where the match is weak. Expanded clones get a size class; other rows say once, few or many, or leave the size out.

clone size: .; J gene: TRBJ2-4; D gene: .; V gene: TRBV19; CDR3 protein: CASSIRGSLAKNIQYF; CDR3 DNA: TGTGCCAGTAGTATTAGGGGTTCCCTAGCCAAAAACATTCAGTACTTC
clone size: .; J gene: TRBJ2-7; D gene: TRBD1; V gene: TRBV19; CDR3 protein: CASSPGTGGGYEQYF; CDR3 DNA: TGTGCCAGTAGTCCCGGGACAGGGGGCGGGTACGAGCAGTACTTC
clone size: .; J gene: TRBJ1-1; D gene: .; V gene: TRBV6-6; CDR3 protein: CASSLDQGNEAFF; CDR3 DNA: TGTGCCAGCAGTTTAGACCAGGGTAATGAAGCTTTCTTT
clone size: once; J gene: TRBJ2-7; D gene: .; V gene: TRBV30; CDR3 protein: CAWSVLRGYEQYF; CDR3 DNA: TGTGCCTGGAGTGTACTACGCGGCTACGAGCAGTACTTC
clone size: .; J gene: TRBJ1-2; D gene: .; V gene: TRBV4-2; CDR3 protein: CASSQDLTGDLGYTF; CDR3 DNA: TGTGCCAGCAGCCAAGATCTGACCGGAGATTTGGGCTACACCTTC
clone size: .; J gene: TRBJ2-5; D gene: .; V gene: TRBV29-1; CDR3 protein: CSVELGGVQETQYF; CDR3 DNA: TGCAGCGTTGAACTCGGGGGAGTTCAAGAGACCCAGTACTTC
clone size: .; J gene: TRBJ2-5; D gene: TRBD2; V gene: TRBV30; CDR3 protein: CAWSVFSGRQETQYF; CDR3 DNA: TGTGCCTGGAGTGTATTTAGCGGGAGACAAGAGACCCAGTACTTC
clone size: once; J gene: TRBJ2-7; D gene: TRBD2; V gene: TRBV27; CDR3 protein: CASSLTRLAGVPYEQYF; CDR3 DNA: TGTGCCAGCAGTTTGACCAGACTAGCGGGAGTCCCCTACGAGCAGTACTTC
clone size: .; J gene: TRBJ2-1; D gene: TRBD2; V gene: TRBV7-9; CDR3 protein: CASSRGLAGGGEQFF; CDR3 DNA: TGTGCCAGCAGCCGGGGACTAGCGGGGGGAGGTGAGCAGTTCTTC
clone size: .; J gene: TRBJ2-7; D gene: .; V gene: TRBV4-1; CDR3 protein: CASSHPTGIGSYEQYF; CDR3 DNA: TGCGCCAGCAGCCACCCCACAGGGATAGGATCCTACGAGCAGTACTTC
clone size: .; J gene: TRBJ1-2; D gene: .; V gene: TRBV7-3; CDR3 protein: CASSLKGGHDGYTF; CDR3 DNA: TGTGCCAGCAGCTTAAAGGGTGGACATGATGGCTACACCTTC
clone size: .; J gene: TRBJ2-2; D gene: TRBD1; V gene: TRBV14; CDR3 protein: CASSALNRGPNTGELFF; CDR3 DNA: TGTGCCAGCAGCGCCCTAAACAGGGGGCCGAACACCGGGGAGCTGTTTTTT
clone size: .; J gene: TRBJ2-1; D gene: .; V gene: TRBV14; CDR3 protein: CASSQKASVGNEQFF; CDR3 DNA: TGTGCCAGCAGCCAGAAGGCTAGCGTCGGCAATGAGCAGTTCTTC
clone size: .; J gene: TRBJ1-4; D gene: .; V gene: TRBV6-6; CDR3 protein: CASSYSTWGGLFF; CDR3 DNA: TGTGCCAGCAGTTACTCGACATGGGGGGGGCTGTTTTTT
clone size: .; J gene: TRBJ2-7; D gene: TRBD2; V gene: TRBV5-1; CDR3 protein: CASSPLGSGGTYEQYF; CDR3 DNA: TGCGCCAGCAGCCCACTCGGTAGCGGGGGTACCTACGAGCAGTACTTC
clone size: .; J gene: TRBJ2-5; D gene: .; V gene: TRBV4-1; CDR3 protein: CASSHLPGETQYF; CDR3 DNA: TGCGCCAGCAGCCACCTACCGGGGGAGACCCAGTACTTC
clone size: .; J gene: TRBJ2-1; D gene: .; V gene: TRBV5-1; CDR3 protein: CASSLEGRVGYNEQFF; CDR3 DNA: TGCGCCAGCAGCTTGGAGGGCAGGGTGGGGTACAATGAGCAGTTCTTC
clone size: .; J gene: TRBJ2-1; D gene: TRBD1; V gene: TRBV6-1; CDR3 protein: CASLDRGYNEQFF; CDR3 DNA: TGTGCCAGTTTGGACAGGGGGTACAATGAGCAGTTCTTC
clone size: .; J gene: TRBJ2-5; D gene: .; V gene: TRBV28; CDR3 protein: CASRGAGQTKETQYF; CDR3 DNA: TGTGCCAGCCGGGGGGCGGGACAAACTAAAGAGACCCAGTACTTC
clone size: .; J gene: TRBJ2-5; D gene: TRBD1; V gene: TRBV15; CDR3 protein: CATSAQGAGETQYF; CDR3 DNA: TGTGCCACCAGCGCGCAGGGGGCGGGGGAGACCCAGTACTTC
clone size: .; J gene: TRBJ2-1; D gene: TRBD1; V gene: TRBV11-2; CDR3 protein: CASSSSGTGASEQFF; CDR3 DNA: TGTGCCAGCAGCTCCTCCGGGACAGGGGCCAGTGAGCAGTTCTTC
clone size: .; J gene: TRBJ2-3; D gene: TRBD2; V gene: TRBV27; CDR3 protein: CASSSSRTSGTDTQYF; CDR3 DNA: TGTGCCAGCAGTTCATCCCGGACTAGCGGCACAGATACGCAGTATTTT
clone size: .; J gene: TRBJ2-3; D gene: .; V gene: TRBV7-6; CDR3 protein: CASSPSSASTDTQYF; CDR3 DNA: TGTGCCAGCAGCCCGTCTAGCGCCAGCACAGATACGCAGTATTTT
clone size: .; J gene: TRBJ2-3; D gene: TRBD2; V gene: TRBV9; CDR3 protein: CASSVGVAGGQDTQYF; CDR3 DNA: TGTGCCAGCAGCGTAGGGGTAGCGGGGGGGCAAGATACGCAGTATTTT
clone size: once; J gene: TRBJ2-7; D gene: .; V gene: TRBV28; CDR3 protein: CASSLQRFTYEQYF; CDR3 DNA: TGTGCCAGCAGTTTACAGCGGTTTACCTACGAGCAGTACTTC
clone size: .; J gene: TRBJ2-1; D gene: TRBD2; V gene: TRBV4-2; CDR3 protein: CASSQVRASGLNEQFF; CDR3 DNA: TGTGCCAGCAGCCAAGTCAGGGCTAGCGGGCTGAATGAGCAGTTCTTC
clone size: .; J gene: TRBJ1-1; D gene: TRBD1; V gene: TRBV29-1; CDR3 protein: CSTRQGAMNTEAFF; CDR3 DNA: TGCAGCACCCGACAGGGGGCGATGAACACTGAAGCTTTCTTT
clone size: .; J gene: TRBJ1-3; D gene: .; V gene: TRBV4-1; CDR3 protein: CASSQVGDTNRGNTIYF; CDR3 DNA: TGCGCCAGCAGCCAAGTTGGGGACACCAATAGGGGAAACACCATATATTTT
clone size: once; J gene: TRBJ1-4; D gene: TRBD1; V gene: TRBV19; CDR3 protein: CASSKVQGGEKLFF; CDR3 DNA: TGTGCCAGTAGTAAGGTACAGGGGGGTGAAAAACTGTTTTTT
clone size: once; J gene: TRBJ2-1; D gene: TRBD2; V gene: TRBV2; CDR3 protein: CASSAASGRGGSYNEQFF; CDR3 DNA: TGTGCCAGCAGTGCGGCTAGCGGGAGGGGGGGCTCCTACAATGAGCAGTTCTTC
clone size: .; J gene: TRBJ2-7; D gene: TRBD1; V gene: TRBV10-3; CDR3 protein: CAISETGGSFYEQYF; CDR3 DNA: TGTGCCATCAGTGAGACAGGGGGAAGCTTCTACGAGCAGTACTTC
clone size: .; J gene: TRBJ1-4; D gene: .; V gene: TRBV6-1; CDR3 protein: CASRPGVGEKLFF; CDR3 DNA: TGTGCCAGCCGACCGGGGGTGGGTGAAAAACTGTTTTTT
clone size: .; J gene: TRBJ2-3; D gene: TRBD2; V gene: TRBV5-4; CDR3 protein: CASSLSGTSTDTQYF; CDR3 DNA: TGTGCCAGCAGCTTGAGCGGGACTAGCACAGATACGCAGTATTTT
clone size: .; J gene: TRBJ1-1; D gene: .; V gene: TRBV4-3; CDR3 protein: CASSQGAAMNTEAFF; CDR3 DNA: TGCGCCAGCAGCCAAGGAGCCGCCATGAACACTGAAGCTTTCTTT
clone size: .; J gene: TRBJ1-5; D gene: TRBD1; V gene: TRBV28; CDR3 protein: CASRETGGVGQPQHF; CDR3 DNA: TGTGCCAGCAGGGAAACAGGGGGGGTAGGTCAGCCCCAGCATTTT
clone size: .; J gene: TRBJ2-3; D gene: .; V gene: TRBV28; CDR3 protein: CASTPGTDTQYF; CDR3 DNA: TGTGCCAGCACCCCCGGCACAGATACGCAGTATTTT
clone size: .; J gene: TRBJ2-5; D gene: TRBD1; V gene: TRBV28; CDR3 protein: CASSSPTGNQETQYF; CDR3 DNA: TGTGCCAGCAGTTCACCGACAGGGAACCAAGAGACCCAGTACTTC
clone size: .; J gene: TRBJ2-2; D gene: TRBD2; V gene: TRBV28; CDR3 protein: CASSGIAGGPGGELFF; CDR3 DNA: TGTGCCAGCTCCGGAATAGCGGGAGGGCCGGGCGGGGAGCTGTTTTTT
clone size: .; J gene: TRBJ2-2; D gene: TRBD1; V gene: TRBV6-4; CDR3 protein: CASSPGTGGANTGELFF; CDR3 DNA: TGTGCCAGCAGCCCCGGGACAGGGGGCGCGAACACCGGGGAGCTGTTTTTT
clone size: .; J gene: TRBJ1-4; D gene: TRBD1; V gene: TRBV7-2; CDR3 protein: CASSLGRLGQVDEKLFF; CDR3 DNA: TGTGCCAGCAGCTTAGGTCGGTTGGGACAGGTGGATGAAAAACTGTTTTTT
clone size: .; J gene: TRBJ2-5; D gene: TRBD1; V gene: TRBV18; CDR3 protein: CATGQGLEETQYF; CDR3 DNA: TGTGCCACAGGACAGGGGCTAGAAGAGACCCAGTACTTC
clone size: .; J gene: TRBJ2-2; D gene: TRBD1; V gene: TRBV30; CDR3 protein: CAWTQGTGELFF; CDR3 DNA: TGTGCCTGGACACAGGGGACCGGGGAGCTGTTTTTT
clone size: .; J gene: TRBJ2-2; D gene: TRBD1; V gene: TRBV5-8; CDR3 protein: CASRIRGLSTGELFF; CDR3 DNA: TGTGCCAGCAGAATCAGGGGGCTAAGCACCGGGGAGCTGTTTTTT
clone size: .; J gene: TRBJ1-1; D gene: TRBD1; V gene: TRBV11-2; CDR3 protein: CASTGTVNTEAFF; CDR3 DNA: TGTGCCAGCACTGGGACAGTGAACACTGAAGCTTTCTTT
clone size: .; J gene: TRBJ1-1; D gene: TRBD1; V gene: TRBV6-1; CDR3 protein: CASLPRQGAFTEAFF; CDR3 DNA: TGTGCCAGCCTCCCTAGACAGGGGGCTTTCACTGAAGCTTTCTTT
clone size: .; J gene: TRBJ2-1; D gene: TRBD2; V gene: TRBV2; CDR3 protein: CASTPTSGRVGEQFF; CDR3 DNA: TGTGCCAGCACCCCGACTAGCGGGAGGGTCGGTGAGCAGTTCTTC
clone size: .; J gene: TRBJ2-2; D gene: TRBD1; V gene: TRBV30; CDR3 protein: CAWSPGQGAGGELFF; CDR3 DNA: TGTGCCTGGAGTCCGGGACAGGGGGCAGGCGGGGAGCTGTTTTTT
clone size: .; J gene: TRBJ2-7; D gene: TRBD2; V gene: TRBV7-6; CDR3 protein: CASSRTSGSFGEQYF; CDR3 DNA: TGTGCCAGCAGCCGAACTAGCGGGAGCTTCGGCGAGCAGTACTTC
clone size: .; J gene: TRBJ2-5; D gene: .; V gene: TRBV5-4; CDR3 protein: CASSASAATQETQYF; CDR3 DNA: TGTGCCAGCAGCGCCTCCGCGGCTACCCAAGAGACCCAGTACTTC
clone size: few; J gene: TRBJ2-5; D gene: TRBD2; V gene: TRBV14; CDR3 protein: CASSPRLAGLGAQYF; CDR3 DNA: TGTGCCAGCAGCCCCCGACTAGCGGGCCTCGGGGCCCAGTACTTC
clone size: .; J gene: TRBJ2-3; D gene: .; V gene: TRBV7-8; CDR3 protein: CASSLWAGQDTQYF; CDR3 DNA: TGTGCCAGCAGCTTATGGGCAGGGCAAGATACGCAGTATTTT
clone size: .; J gene: TRBJ2-7; D gene: .; V gene: TRBV6-7; CDR3 protein: CASPMVYEQYF; CDR3 DNA: TGTGCCAGCCCTATGGTATACGAGCAGTACTTC
clone size: few; J gene: TRBJ1-4; D gene: .; V gene: TRBV19; CDR3 protein: CASRPTATNEKLFF; CDR3 DNA: TGTGCCAGTAGACCGACAGCAACTAATGAAAAACTGTTTTTT
clone size: .; J gene: TRBJ2-2; D gene: .; V gene: TRBV5-1; CDR3 protein: CASSLTPGNTGELFF; CDR3 DNA: TGCGCCAGCAGCTTAACTCCAGGGAACACCGGGGAGCTGTTTTTT
clone size: .; J gene: TRBJ2-1; D gene: TRBD2; V gene: TRBV28; CDR3 protein: CAAGAGLAGASEQFF; CDR3 DNA: TGTGCAGCCGGGGCGGGACTAGCGGGAGCGAGTGAGCAGTTCTTC
clone size: .; J gene: TRBJ2-5; D gene: TRBD2; V gene: TRBV15; CDR3 protein: CATSREIPGTTGQETQYF; CDR3 DNA: TGTGCCACCAGCAGAGAGATTCCCGGGACTACCGGACAAGAGACCCAGTACTTC